The rows below give T cell receptor beta chains drawn from one sample of a study of blood T cell repertoires in COVID-19. Generated by immunoSEQ multiplex PCR, the TCRdb table keeps only in-frame clones and is missing some. The sample includes about 200,000 clones, approximately 81% of them seen just once. The source material was peripheral blood. The receptors were sampled from an elderly woman with acute or convalescent COVID-19. Each CDR3 is given with its conserved first and last residue. Each record gives: V gene, J gene, clone size, D gene, CDR3 DNA, CDR3 protein. The D gene is left open where the match is weak. Not all rows give a size; the values are once, few, many and, for expanded clones, a class.

v_gene: TRBV18; j_gene: TRBJ1-1; abundance: .; d_gene: TRBD1; CDR3nt: TGTGCCAGCTCATTCCTAGAGGGACAGGGCACTGAAGCTTTCTTT; CDR3aa: CASSFLEGQGTEAFF
v_gene: TRBV29-1; j_gene: TRBJ2-5; abundance: .; d_gene: TRBD2; CDR3nt: TGCAGCGTTGCTGCGAGCGTAGCGGGAGCAGGGACCCAGTACTTC; CDR3aa: CSVAASVAGAGTQYF
v_gene: TRBV7-8; j_gene: TRBJ2-5; abundance: .; d_gene: .; CDR3nt: TGTGCCAGCAGCGGAGGGGAGCGGGAGACCCAGTACTTC; CDR3aa: CASSGGERETQYF
v_gene: TRBV6-5; j_gene: TRBJ1-6; abundance: .; d_gene: .; CDR3nt: TGTGCCAGCAGGAACAGGGACTATAATTCACCCCTCCACTTT; CDR3aa: CASRNRDYNSPLHF
v_gene: TRBV3-1/TRBV3-2; j_gene: TRBJ2-7; abundance: .; d_gene: TRBD2; CDR3nt: TGTGCCAGCAGCCGGAATCCTAGCGGGGGGGCGGGCGAGCAGTACTTC; CDR3aa: CASSRNPSGGAGEQYF
v_gene: TRBV5-1; j_gene: TRBJ2-5; abundance: once; d_gene: .; CDR3nt: TGCGCCAGCAGCTTGGCTTTGGACAGCACTCGGGAGACCCAGTACTTC; CDR3aa: CASSLALDSTRETQYF
v_gene: TRBV5-1; j_gene: TRBJ2-3; abundance: .; d_gene: TRBD2; CDR3nt: TGCGCCAGCAGCGTTCCTACTAGCGGGGGGGCGTCAGATACGCAGTATTTT; CDR3aa: CASSVPTSGGASDTQYF
v_gene: TRBV5-4; j_gene: TRBJ2-4; abundance: .; d_gene: .; CDR3nt: TGTGCCAGCAGCTTGGCTGCAGAAAACATTCAGTACTTC; CDR3aa: CASSLAAENIQYF
v_gene: TRBV9; j_gene: TRBJ2-7; abundance: once; d_gene: .; CDR3nt: TGTGCCAGCACCGCTTATGCGTCTTCCTACGAGCAGTACTTC; CDR3aa: CASTAYASSYEQYF
v_gene: TRBV5-1; j_gene: TRBJ1-5; abundance: .; d_gene: .; CDR3nt: TGCGCCAGCAGCGAGGGAAGCAATCAGCCCCAGCATTTT; CDR3aa: CASSEGSNQPQHF
v_gene: TRBV29-1; j_gene: TRBJ2-3; abundance: .; d_gene: .; CDR3nt: TGCAGCGTTGAAGACAGGTGGACGCAGTATTTT; CDR3aa: CSVEDRWTQYF